Listed below are T cell receptor beta chains from one sample, sequenced in a study of beta chain features in type 1 diabetes. Measured with immunoSEQ multiplex PCR; TCRdb has only the in-frame clones, and not every one. The repertoire has roughly 400,000 clones, 8.5% to 10% of them found once; the top ten carry approximately 0.6%. Sequenced sample: central memory CD4+ T cells from blood. The receptors were sampled from a man aged 25-45 years with type 1 diabetes. Each CDR3 is given with its conserved first and last residue. D genes are given only for firm matches. A clone size is listed for some rows: how often the clone was seen (once, few, many), or a class if it is expanded.

v_gene	j_gene	d_gene	abundance	CDR3aa	CDR3nt
TRBV28	TRBJ1-5	.	.	CASSPRANQPQHF	TGTGCCAGCAGTCCAAGAGCGAATCAGCCCCAGCATTTT
TRBV27	TRBJ2-3	TRBD2	few	CASSRQIVAGTDTQYF	TGTGCCAGCAGTCGCCAAATTGTAGCGGGGACAGATACGCAGTATTTT
TRBV6-6	TRBJ2-5	.	many	CASSFLGSTETQYF	TGTGCCAGCAGTTTTCTAGGGTCTACCGAGACCCAGTACTTC
TRBV6-1	TRBJ2-2	TRBD2	.	CASSVLSGRTGELFF	TGTGCCAGCAGTGTACTTAGCGGGAGGACCGGGGAGCTGTTTTTT
TRBV27	TRBJ2-3	TRBD1	.	CASSTTGEATDTQYF	TGTGCCAGCAGTACTACAGGGGAAGCTACAGATACGCAGTATTTT
TRBV7-9	TRBJ2-2	.	.	CASSKVWGQGTGELFF	TGTGCCAGCAGTAAAGTCTGGGGGCAGGGCACCGGGGAGCTGTTTTTT
TRBV6-1	TRBJ1-5	.	few	CASSEVTRGNQPQHF	TGTGCCAGCAGTGAAGTCACGAGGGGCAATCAGCCCCAGCATTTT
TRBV7-6	TRBJ2-7	.	few	CASSPAKYEQYF	TGTGCCAGCAGCCCGGCTAAGTACGAGCAGTACTTC
TRBV5-1	TRBJ2-7	TRBD1	few	CASSRGQVDYEQYF	TGCGCCAGCAGCCGGGGACAGGTTGACTACGAGCAGTACTTC
TRBV18	TRBJ2-7	TRBD1	few	CASSPPGTGGYEQYF	TGTGCCAGCTCACCCCCCGGGACAGGGGGTTACGAGCAGTACTTC
TRBV6-5	TRBJ2-6	.	.	CASSIRRGANVLTF	TGTGCCAGCAGTATTCGGAGAGGAGCCAACGTCCTGACTTTC
TRBV6-1	TRBJ1-1	.	once	CASSEVKGQGEAFF	TGTGCCAGCAGTGAAGTAAAGGGGCAGGGTGAAGCTTTCTTT
TRBV7-8	TRBJ1-1	.	few	CASSLGWGANTEAFF	TGTGCCAGCAGCTTGGGTTGGGGAGCGAACACTGAAGCTTTCTTT
TRBV18	TRBJ2-5	TRBD2	.	CASSPPGTSPWETQYF	TGTGCCAGCTCACCACCCGGGACTAGCCCTTGGGAGACCCAGTACTTC
TRBV18	TRBJ1-5	.	few	CASSGGGLQPQHF	TGTGCCAGCTCCGGGGGGGGGTTGCAGCCCCAGCATTTT
TRBV13	TRBJ2-7	TRBD2	few	CASSEAGTSAYEQYF	TGTGCCAGCAGCGAGGCCGGGACTAGCGCCTACGAGCAGTACTTC
TRBV18	TRBJ2-1	TRBD2	.	CASSKTSGRAAGSYNEQFF	TGTGCCAGCTCGAAGACTAGCGGGAGGGCCGCCGGGTCCTACAATGAGCAGTTCTTC
TRBV19	TRBJ2-7	TRBD1	few	CASSFSGTGVYEQYF	TGTGCCAGTAGTTTTTCCGGGACAGGGGTCTACGAGCAGTACTTC
TRBV9	TRBJ1-2	.	few	CASSVVSTHGYTF	TGTGCCAGCAGCGTAGTGAGCACCCATGGCTACACCTTC
TRBV5-1	TRBJ2-6	.	.	CASSLDTGANVLTF	TGCGCCAGCAGCTTGGATACTGGGGCCAACGTCCTGACTTTC
TRBV14	TRBJ1-2	.	.	CASRIDMNYGYTF	TGTGCCAGCAGGATCGACATGAACTATGGCTACACCTTC
TRBV11-2	TRBJ2-7	.	few	CASSLRAVPEQYF	TGTGCCAGCAGCTTACGCGCCGTGCCCGAGCAGTACTTC
TRBV18	TRBJ2-3	.	few	CASSPPGTTDTQYF	TGTGCCAGCTCGCCTCCCGGCACCACCGATACGCAGTATTTT
TRBV14	TRBJ2-7	.	few	CASSQRWAAESSYEQYF	TGTGCCAGCAGCCAAAGGTGGGCAGCGGAAAGCTCCTACGAGCAGTACTTC
TRBV4-1	TRBJ2-1	TRBD2	.	CASSQVWSGRYNEQFF	TGCGCCAGCAGCCAAGTTTGGAGCGGGAGATACAATGAGCAGTTCTTC
TRBV5-4	TRBJ2-5	TRBD1	.	CASSGGPGQGQETQYF	TGTGCCAGCAGCGGTGGGCCGGGACAGGGGCAAGAGACCCAGTACTTC
TRBV5-1	TRBJ2-5	TRBD2	few	CASSPGTSGTQETQYF	TGCGCCAGCAGCCCCGGGACTAGCGGGACCCAAGAGACCCAGTACTTC